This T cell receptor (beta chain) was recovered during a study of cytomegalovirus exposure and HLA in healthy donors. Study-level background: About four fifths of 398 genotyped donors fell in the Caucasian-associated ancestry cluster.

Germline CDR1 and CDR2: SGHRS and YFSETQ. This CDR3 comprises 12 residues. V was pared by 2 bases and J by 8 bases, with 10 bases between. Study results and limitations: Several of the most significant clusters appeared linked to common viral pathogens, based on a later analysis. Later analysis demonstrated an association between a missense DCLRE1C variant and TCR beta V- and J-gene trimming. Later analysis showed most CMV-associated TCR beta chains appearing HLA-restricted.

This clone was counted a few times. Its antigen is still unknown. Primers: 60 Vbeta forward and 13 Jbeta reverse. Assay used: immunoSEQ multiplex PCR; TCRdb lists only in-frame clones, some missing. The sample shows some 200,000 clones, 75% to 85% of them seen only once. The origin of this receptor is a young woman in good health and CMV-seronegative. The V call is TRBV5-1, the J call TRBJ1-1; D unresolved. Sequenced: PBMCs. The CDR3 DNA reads TGCGCCAGCAGCTTCCCGCCCGGGGAAGCTTTCTTT. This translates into CASSFPPGEAFF.